This T cell receptor (beta chain) is from a study of Ad26.COV2.S vaccination and SARS-CoV-2 variants. Overall study findings and caveats: Among vaccine recipients, spike-specific TCR breadth exceeded that of placebo recipients. The TCR breadth and depth analyses may have produced an underestimate of total T cell responses. Placebo recipients and vaccine recipients were similar in non-spike TCR breadth.

CDR3 size: 14 residues. The V and J ends lost 3 bases and 6 bases respectively, with 16 bases between them. CDR1 and CDR2 (germline): DFQATT, SNEGSKA (reference sequence). The assay was immunoSEQ multiplex PCR, and TCRdb's table has in-frame clones only and misses some. Of fewer than 55,000 clones in the sample, around 83% were seen once. On this clone: As yet, its antigen is unknown.

The sequence was collected from a human donor who had recovered from COVID-19. This chain connects TRBV20-1 to TRBJ2-3; D not resolved. This specimen consisted of peripheral blood, obtained after recovery from COVID-19. DNA of the CDR3: TGCAGTGCTAGTGAACGCCGGGTTGCGGATACGCAGTATTTT. This codes for CSASERRVADTQYF.